This section outlines one TCR beta chain sequence together with its context. Its cognate antigen has yet to be identified. The sample holds no much larger clone one base away, and base qualities are not on file. This entry comes from a study of cytomegalovirus exposure and HLA in healthy donors (dated by TCRdb to 2017 to 2019). For the wider study: An earlier analysis of several hundred of the donors reported 250 to 300 Gb of sequence data and 100 million to 130 million unique TCR beta sequences from roughly 200 million T cells. Around 320 gigabases of sequencing data and 70 million to 85 million unique TCR sequences were included in an early release covering around 600 HLA-typed donors. The genetic ancestry cluster associated with self-reported Caucasian donors included around four fifths of the 350 to 500 genotyped donors. The study aimed to test whether cataloging public T cell receptors could reveal signatures of past pathogen exposure. The study used immunosequencing to profile the T cell repertoires of approximately 690 subjects and linked those repertoires to cytomegalovirus serostatus. In addition to the first cohort of 500 to 850 subjects, a separate validation cohort of around 110 different subjects was used. To predict cytomegalovirus infection status, the study brought together high-throughput TCR immunosequencing, statistical association of individual TCRs with disease status, and machine learning. To study patterns of TCR occurrence, a later analysis re-analyzed previously published TCR beta repertoires from 666 donors and added high-resolution HLA genotyping. In the later analysis, no new phenotypic data were used to find candidate immune exposures; instead, reliance was placed on TCR beta sequences and their occurrence across donors. To decide whether each TCR beta V gene segment behaved as functional or pseudogenic, an earlier analysis of approximately 620 of the donors relied on high-throughput TCR beta sequencing. Donor age, sex, ethnicity and CMV serostatus were compiled alongside the repertoire data. A later genetic analysis took genome-wide SNP genotypes for about 60% of the roughly 670 donors and used that subset as a discovery cohort. Every repertoire in the discovery cohort had been generated on one and the same sequencing platform. HLA typing included class I and class II loci at four-digit resolution. Typing coverage varied by locus: about 629-630 donors for A, B, C, DRB1 and DQB1; 500 to 550 for DQA1; approximately 570 for DPA1; around 450 for DPB1. About five DR-DQ haplotypes were handled as single units for association and clustering because linkage in the cohort was strong. On average, roughly 250,000 unique TCR beta nucleotide sequences were sequenced per donor among some 420 genotyped donors of the cohort, with roughly 18% of those sequences being non-productive. Here is what the overall study found, with its caveats: The only immune exposure information available for the cohort was CMV serostatus. Because some donors lacked HLA typing at each locus, the association tests relied only on the typed subset. An association between a missense DCLRE1C variant and V-gene and J-gene trimming of TCR beta chains was found in a later genetic analysis and replicated in an independent cohort. Only TCR beta chains were sequenced in this cohort, and the absence of alpha or paired-chain data limited detectable features. In a later analysis, some 18,000 TCR beta sequences were associated with specific HLA alleles at a false discovery rate of 0.05. According to the authors, the approach could potentially be generalized to other disease states and immunological phenotypes. In a later analysis, TCR association rates were found to vary across HLA loci, with the most associated TCRs seen for DRB1 alleles and the fewest for HLA-C alleles. In a later analysis, HLA-associated TCR beta chains were found to be more clonally expanded and to have lower generation probabilities than equally common non-associated chains. The 87-base-pair reads could not distinguish some IMGT-functional V segments, including TRBV6-2 and TRBV6-3, so those segments were excluded. Compared with the approximately 600-donor mean, donors in an Asian-associated ancestry cluster had fewer N-insertions in productive TCRs, according to a later genetic analysis. Most TCR sequences were observed very rarely across donors, whereas some public TCRs were present in many individuals. A later analysis reported that several top co-occurrence clusters appeared linked to parvovirus B19, influenza, CMV and Epstein-Barr virus. The study gave a list of 150 to 200 TCR beta chains associated with cytomegalovirus. An earlier analysis of approximately 600 of the donors showed that most TCR beta V segments appeared in productive rearrangements either about 87% or about 30% of the time, which broadly matched IMGT annotations. The earlier analysis of almost 600 of the donors excluded roughly 16 rarely observed V segments, including chromosome 9 orphons, because counts were too low. The sequencing pipeline was judged likely to have produced a cluster of highly shared sequence variants as a technical artifact. In vitro tests confirmed that three of the cytomegalovirus-associated TCR beta chains recognize cytomegalovirus antigens. Presence/absence analyses assumed roughly uniform sequencing depth across donors, an assumption that may not hold. Cytomegalovirus status was reported to be diagnosed by the classifier with high specificity and sensitivity in both the original and validation cohorts. In a later analysis, most CMV-associated TCR beta chains were found to appear HLA-restricted, with HLA associations seemingly driven largely by CMV exposure. A further reported finding was that TCR beta sequences accurately predicted the HLA-A and HLA-B alleles for most subjects in the first cohort. Strong co-occurrence of HLA alleles, especially DR and DQ, made assigning TCR associations to individual alleles difficult. Linkage disequilibrium might explain the correlated functional status among segregating V segments, but an unknown experimental factor could not be excluded.

The cohort comprised around 690 healthy bone marrow donors. All cohort members were sampled while nominally healthy, although unrecorded immune exposures were likely present. The donor tested CMV seronegative and was one of the 352 seronegative cohort members. Every donor gave a peripheral blood sample, and the peripheral blood mononuclear cells from that sample were used for TCR beta sequencing. Genomic DNA was extracted from the blood cell samples with the Qiagen DNeasy Blood Extraction Kit. The method behind the library was the immunoSEQ multiplex PCR assay. A mixture of 60 forward primers for TCR Vbeta segments and 13 reverse primers for TCR Jbeta segments was used in the multiplex PCR. The CDR3 region of rearranged TCR beta genes was amplified from genomic DNA by a multiplex PCR assay. The amplified TCR beta libraries were sequenced on the Illumina HiSeq System as 87-base-pair reads. As for the original processing: A later analysis counted tens of millions of unique TCR beta chains across the 650 to 700 repertoires, and 10 million to 11 million of these chains were shared by at least two donors. Raw reads were error-corrected and collapsed into unique sequences with a nearest-neighbor algorithm that merged closely related sequences to remove PCR and sequencing errors. Alignment of CDR3 sequences to IMGT reference sequences was used to assign V, D and J gene segments. For a sequence to be retained, a match of at least six nucleotides was required to both a V gene segment and a J gene segment. Rearrangements were called productive when the CDR3 lacked stop codons and stayed in frame with V and J; all others were non-productive. Following IMGT convention, CDR3 was defined as the stretch from the second conserved V-encoded cysteine to the conserved J-encoded phenylalanine. Sequences without an unambiguous match to a single V gene segment were excluded from the earlier analysis of several hundred of the donors. In an earlier analysis of around 600 of the donors, V segments were called functional above 56.7% productive rearrangements and were called segregating when the between-donor standard deviation exceeded 5%. A statistical classification framework was built for diagnosing cytomegalovirus status from the catalog of TCR beta chain sequences. In a later analysis, TCR nucleotide sequences were compared against IMGT/GENE-DB human TR gene sequences so that V and J genes could be assigned. In a later analysis, CDR3 sequences and most-parsimonious VDJ recombination scenarios were assigned using the TCRdist pipeline. In a later analysis, each TCR beta chain was defined by its CDR3 amino acid sequence together with its V-gene family, and reads lacking a unique V-gene family were excluded. To address suspected cross-contamination and a sequencing artifact, a later analysis removed around 590 highly shared, low-generation-probability nucleotide sequences. A later analysis calculated a clonal expansion index for each public chain from normalized within-repertoire ranks of inferred template counts. In a later analysis, generation probabilities were computed using a VDJ recombination model fitted to out-of-frame rearrangements, and the results were checked against IGoR. Hypergeometric tests were used in a later analysis to score TCR-TCR, TCR-HLA and TCR-CMV co-occurrence, with a repertoire-size bias correction applied to the TCR pairs. To estimate false discovery rates, a later analysis permuted the HLA or CMV assignments 20 times. In a later analysis, co-occurring TCRs were grouped using DBSCAN, and TCRdist sequence similarity was added for clustering within HLA-allele-positive subsets. Co-occurrence clustering excluded repertoires with fewer than 30,000 or more than 120,000 public chains, plus five with anomalous nucleotide sharing. Here the immuneACCESS table is served through TCRdb, limited to in-frame sequences with V and J called. Missing clones are a known gap in these copies; in checked studies unresolved V genes cover under half, and the rest lacks a known reason. Clone size and V and J calls were adopted from that table, with D and trimming inferred from the DNA. For this sample there are roughly 150,000 clones; roughly three quarters appear just once. The top ten hold approximately 1.8% of the sample.

Including cysteine and phenylalanine, the CDR3 has 16 amino acids. The read is trimmed to its CDR3 DNA, 48 bases read in frame from base 1. CDR1 and CDR2 are read off the germline V gene as MDHEN and SYDVKM. Here V drops 3 bases and J drops 3 bases, and the junction holds 10 bases not matched to any gene. The rearranged segments are TRBV28 and TRBJ2-5; the central 7 bases match TRBD1. This receptor was taken from a woman in her twenties or thirties in good health and CMV-seronegative. Sample: PBMCs. In nucleotides, the sequence is TGTGCCAGCAGTTTTCGGCAGGGGGTCTTAGAAGAGACCCAGTACTTC. The encoded protein is CASSFRQGVLEETQYF. Extended through the reference TRBV28 and TRBJ2-5 proteins, this CDR3 yields the full variable domain: DVKVTQSSRYLVKRTGEKVFLECVQDMDHENMFWYRQDPGLGLRLIYFSYDVKMKEKGDIPEGYSVSREKKERFSLILESASTNQTSMYLCASSFRQGVLEETQYFGPGTRLLVL.